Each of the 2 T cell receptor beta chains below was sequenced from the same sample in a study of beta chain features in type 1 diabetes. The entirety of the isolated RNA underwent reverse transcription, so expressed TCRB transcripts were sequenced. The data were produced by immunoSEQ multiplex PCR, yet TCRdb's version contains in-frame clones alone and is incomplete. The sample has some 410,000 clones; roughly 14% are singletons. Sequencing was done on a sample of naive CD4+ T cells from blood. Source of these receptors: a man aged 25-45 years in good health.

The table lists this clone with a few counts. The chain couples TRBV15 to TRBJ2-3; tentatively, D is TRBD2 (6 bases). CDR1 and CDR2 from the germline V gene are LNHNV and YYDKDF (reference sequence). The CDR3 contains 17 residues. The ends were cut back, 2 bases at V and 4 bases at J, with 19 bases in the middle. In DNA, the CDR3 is TGTGCCACCAGCAGAACGATGGGGGGACTTAAACCAGATACGCAGTATTTT. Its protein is CATSRTMGGLKPDTQYF.

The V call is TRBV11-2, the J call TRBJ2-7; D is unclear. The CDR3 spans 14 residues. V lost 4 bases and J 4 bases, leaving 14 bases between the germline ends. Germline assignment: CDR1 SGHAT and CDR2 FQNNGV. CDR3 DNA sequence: TGTGCCAGCAGCTCGAATCCGCAGGTGTACGAGCAGTACTTC. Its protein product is CASSSNPQVYEQYF.